These T cell receptor beta chains were read from a single sample in a study of molecular identifiers for immune sequencing clone quantification. TCRdb independently ran MiXCR on the PCR reads; one entry per CDR3 protein. The sample has about 510,000 distinct CDR3 sequences, about a fifth seen once. What was sequenced was naive CD8+ T cells from blood, with Jurkat cell RNA spiked in. The receptors were sampled from a human donor in good health. Some libraries in this study had Jurkat cell RNA spiked in. Both conserved end residues are trimmed from each CDR3. Some rows have no size entry. The others give once, few or many, or a class for an expanded clone.

j_call | clone_size | v_call | cdr3_aa
TRBJ1-2 | many | TRBV19 | ASGPPYRAGYGYT
TRBJ2-7 | many | TRBV28 | ASWGIGSEQY
TRBJ2-7 | few | TRBV30 | AWSVSGAIYEQY
TRBJ2-2 | - | TRBV27 | ASSFTPGLAHTGELF
TRBJ2-4 | many | TRBV27 | ASSSTWERGAKNIQY
TRBJ1-1 | many | TRBV29-1 | SVEGGETTEAF
TRBJ2-3 | - | TRBV5-5 | ASSLSAGEGTQY
TRBJ2-7 | many | TRBV6-1 | ASIPDPYEQY
TRBJ2-5 | few | TRBV15 | ATRGLAEETQY
TRBJ2-2 | many | TRBV29-1 | SVTLGTGELF
TRBJ1-4 | once | TRBV19 | ASRRQGVNGKLF
TRBJ2-7 | many | TRBV7-9 | ASSSGPATQYEQY
TRBJ2-5 | few | TRBV4-1 | AGSQDRNQETQY
TRBJ2-7 | - | TRBV13 | ASSSSVGEQY
TRBJ2-7 | - | TRBV27 | ASSPERGAAYEQY
TRBJ1-1 | many | TRBV9 | ASNTEENTEAF
TRBJ2-3 | - | TRBV25-1 | ASMDGTTFTDTQY
TRBJ2-1 | - | TRBV9 | ASSFRTSDPYNEQS
TRBJ2-1 | few | TRBV27 | ASSFLSVAGTMSSYNEQF
TRBJ2-7 | many | TRBV6-6 | ASRDQPYEQY
TRBJ2-7 | few | TRBV29-1 | SVEWEGSYEQY
TRBJ1-1 | many | TRBV7-9 | ASSITGGLRTEAF
TRBJ2-1 | - | TRBV20-1 | SASLAGPSYNEQF
TRBJ1-1 | - | TRBV20-1 | SARDLKILNTEAF
TRBJ2-7 | many | TRBV5-5 | ASRGQLGYEQY
TRBJ2-7 | few | TRBV18 | ASSPPSQYEQY
TRBJ2-7 | many | TRBV6-1 | ASSEGGYEQY
TRBJ2-2 | few | TRBV14 | ASSQSGSGELF
TRBJ2-3 | - | TRBV24-1 | ATSDQPTGDGTDTQY
TRBJ1-1 | many | TRBV4-1 | ASSQVRVFTEAF
TRBJ2-5 | few | TRBV13 | ASSLRGQHIQETQY
TRBJ2-2 | - | TRBV27 | ASSATYRGVGELF
TRBJ1-1 | many | TRBV5-4 | ASSLPGFEAF
TRBJ2-2 | - | TRBV28 | ASRITGLAGFNTGELF
TRBJ1-1 | - | TRBV19 | ASSYGSQNTGAF
TRBJ2-7 | many | TRBV28 | ASKSTRSYEQY
TRBJ1-5 | many | TRBV5-1 | ASSLLGYQPQH
TRBJ2-5 | many | TRBV4-3 | ASSQTSGRPETQY
TRBJ2-2 | many | TRBV12-3/TRBV12-4 | ASSSRPAGELF
TRBJ2-6 | - | TRBV7-9 | ASSLATGGLANVLT
TRBJ1-3 | many | TRBV7-2 | ASSLAGWGGNTIY
TRBJ2-7 | few | TRBV30 | AWSLGYGYEQY
TRBJ2-3 | - | TRBV6-6 | ASSRINTDTQY
TRBJ2-1 | - | TRBV30 | ACTPGTPAEQF
TRBJ2-7 | many | TRBV20-1 | SARDPLGPVEY
TRBJ2-7 | many | TRBV20-1 | SARPLAASSYEQY
TRBJ2-7 | many | TRBV4-2 | ASRGTGAYEQY
TRBJ2-7 | many | TRBV20-1 | SAREGGTYEQY
TRBJ2-2 | many | TRBV28 | ASSLRLAGGPVFSGELF
TRBJ2-7 | few | TRBV7-9 | ASSQVVSYEQY
TRBJ1-1 | many | TRBV7-2 | ASSLSLLQVTMNTEAF
TRBJ1-5 | many | TRBV11-2 | ASSLDVNQPQH
TRBJ2-7 | few | TRBV19 | ASSIDPGTTYEQY
TRBJ1-2 | - | TRBV25-1 | ASSDPGPRGSNYGYT